The source of this T cell receptor beta chain is a study of vaccination and CD4 T cells after COVID-19. Study-level background: The stimulus for the cells was overlapping spike peptides derived from SARS-CoV-2, HCoV-NL63, HCoV-OC43 and HCoV-229E.

The CDR3 covers 14 residues. Germline-derived CDR1 and CDR2 are DFQATT and SNEGSKA (reference sequence). The V end lost 3 bases, the J end lost 1 base, and 12 bases lay between the germline ends. Sequencing of cultured CD4+ T cell DNA used the Oncomine TCR Beta short-read assay. Cultured CD4+ T cells yielded the extracted genomic DNA. TCRdb redid the calling of the PCR reads with MiXCR, one entry per CDR3 protein. The table includes under 20,000 distinct CDR3 sequences, 52% detected once. This sample's treatment: roughly 10-day PBMC culture with coronavirus spike peptide pools or control peptides (ViraFEST assay). This clonotype was seen a few times. Its antigen is currently unknown.

The specimen sequenced was CD4+ T cells from blood, cultured in vitro. The clonotype originates from a human donor who had recovered from COVID-19. The genes are TRBV20-1 and TRBJ2-5, with TRBD2 as a possible D gene (7 bases). This chain's CDR3 is CSASRGGAQETQYF. The CDR3 DNA reads as TGCAGTGCTAGCAGAGGGGGGGCCCAAGAGACCCAGTACTTC.